These 23 T cell receptor beta chains share one sample of origin, sequenced in a study of control samples from healthy donors and cancer patients. The table came from immunoSEQ multiplex PCR; TCRdb's copy has only in-frame clones and leaves some out. The table lists roughly 150,000 clones, almost 90% of them singletons, with approximately 1.8% in the top ten. The material sequenced was blood. These receptors all stem from a man between 18 and 29 years old in good health.

Here the CDR3 DNA reads TGTGCCAGCAGCTCGGGGATTAGGGAACCCGGAAACACCATATATTTT. This translates into CASSSGIREPGNTIYF. The V call is TRBV7-2, the J call TRBJ1-3, with D hard to call. The CDR3 spans 16 residues. Trimming removed 4 bases at V and 4 bases at J, with 17 bases between. Per the germline V gene, CDR1 is SGHTA and CDR2 is FQGNSA.

The rearrangement links TRBV7-9 to TRBJ1-2, with TRBD1 matching over 7 bases. Trimming cost V 4 bases and J 5 bases; bases outside gene matches: 10. Germline lookup yields CDR1 SEHNR and CDR2 FQNEAQ (reference sequence). The CDR3 totals 15 residues. The DNA of the CDR3 is TGTGCCAGCAGCTCAGACGGAGGGGGCGGGTATGGCTACACCTTC. Its translation is CASSSDGGGGYGYTF. Supplemented by reference TRBV7-9 and TRBJ1-2, the full variable domain reads DTGVSQNPRHKITKRGQNVTFRCDPISEHNRLYWYRQTLGQGPEFLTYFQNEAQLEKSRLLSDRFSAERPKGSFSTLEIQRTEQGDSAMYLCASSSDGGGGYGYTFGSGTRLTVV.

A single count supports this clone. This chain links TRBV21-1 with TRBJ2-5; TRBD2 was called by the table and not checked on the DNA. TRBV21-1 is recorded as a pseudogene. The CDR3 consists of 16 residues. CDR3 loop: CASSKVIGEGQGTQYF. The CDR3 DNA is TGTGCCAGCAGCAAAGTTATTGGGGAGGGTCAAGGGACCCAGTACTTC.

V usage is TRBV29-1 and J usage is TRBJ2-1; no reliable D call. Trimming pared 4 bases from V and 7 bases from J, leaving 11 bases between. The CDR3 has 12 amino acids. From germline, CDR1 is SQVTM and CDR2 ANQGSEA. The chain's CDR3 is CSVVPLTNEQFF. CDR3 coding DNA: TGCAGCGTTGTGCCGTTAACTAATGAGCAGTTCTTC.

The chain carries TRBV27 and TRBJ1-6, with TRBD1 identical over 8 bases. This CDR3 is 16 amino acids long. Germline assignment: CDR1 MNHEY and CDR2 SMNVEV (reference sequence). V trimming: 2 bases; J trimming: 7 bases; junction bases outside the gene matches: 7. CDR3 sequence: CASSLRLGQDNSPLHF. The CDR3 DNA is TGTGCCAGCAGTTTACGTCTGGGACAGGACAATTCACCCCTCCACTTT.

This clone was seen only once. The chain joins TRBV6-6 to TRBJ1-2, with 8 bases lining up with TRBD1. The germline gives CDR1 MNHNY, CDR2 SVGAGI (reference sequence). The CDR3 is made up of 14 amino acids. J lost 6 bases, V lost 5 bases, and 8 bases had no gene match. CDR3 in amino acids: CASSPSQGGDGYTF. As DNA, the CDR3 is TGTGCCAGCAGTCCCTCACAGGGGGGAGATGGCTACACCTTC.

The rearrangement uses TRBV14 and TRBJ1-2, with D tentatively TRBD1 (6 bases). V lost 1 base, J lost 4 bases, and 13 bases lay in between. CDR1 is SGHDN and CDR2 is FVKESK in the germline V gene. CDR3 length equals 15 residues. The CDR3 spells CASSQVGGSSYGYTF. In DNA, the CDR3 is TGTGCCAGCAGCCAAGTTGGGGGCAGTAGCTATGGCTACACCTTC.

This chain uses TRBV11-3 with TRBJ1-1; 9 nucleotides agree with TRBD1. V lost 6 bases to trimming and J lost 2 bases; unmatched junction nucleotides: 4. The CDR3 has 14 residues. The germline CDR1 and CDR2 sequences are SGHNT and YENEEA. The CDR3 nucleotides are TGTGCCAGCAGTAAGGACAGGGGAAACACTGAAGCTTTCTTT. Translated: CASSKDRGNTEAFF.

This chain links TRBV14 with TRBJ2-3; D is ambiguous. The CDR3 spans 15 residues. V was cut by 0 bases and J by 4 bases, with 11 bases left in between. Per the germline V gene, CDR1 is SGHDN and CDR2 is FVKESK. The CDR3 DNA is TGTGCCAGCAGCCAAGATTTGCCCCGCGCAGATACGCAGTATTTT. Protein product: CASSQDLPRADTQYF.

The chain uses TRBV2 and TRBJ1-5; TRBD1 aligns across 12 bases. V shed 5 bases, J shed 5 bases, and the junction held 4 bases outside the gene matches. The germline CDR1 and CDR2 sequences are SNHLY and FYNNEI. The CDR3 extends over 15 amino acids. CDR3 residues: CASSLGTGGDQPQHF. CDR3 bases: TGTGCCAGCAGTCTGGGGACAGGGGGCGATCAGCCCCAGCATTTT.

The chain is built from TRBV27 and TRBJ1-1; 8 bases align to TRBD1. The CDR3 has 13 residues. Per the germline V gene, CDR1 is MNHEY and CDR2 is SMNVEV (reference sequence). The trim removed 10 bases at V and 6 bases at J, leaving 10 bases unmatched. Here the CDR3 DNA reads TGTGCCACCGAGGACAGGGTGACCTCTGAAGCTTTCTTT. Translation: CATEDRVTSEAFF.

The rearrangement links TRBV6-1 to TRBJ2-7, with D possibly matching TRBD1 (5 bases). The CDR3 runs 12 residues. The V end was cut by 3 bases, the J end by 5 bases, with 8 bases between. The germline V gene has CDR1 MNHNS and CDR2 SASEGT. The DNA of the CDR3 is TGTGCCAGCAGTGACAGGGCCCACGAGCAGTACTTC. Translated, it gives CASSDRAHEQYF.

This clone was seen once. The V gene is TRBV7-9, the J gene TRBJ1-4; 8 positions match TRBD1. This CDR3 is 17 amino acids long. CDR1 is SEHNR, CDR2 FQNEAQ, per germline (reference sequence). V was clipped by 5 bases and J by 2 bases; unmatched bases: 10. CDR3 in amino acids: CASSHRAGGRTNEKLFF. DNA of the CDR3: TGTGCCAGCAGCCACCGGGCAGGGGGCCGGACTAATGAAAAACTGTTTTTT.

The V call is TRBV5-5, the J call TRBJ2-3; D remains ambiguous. CDR1 is SGHKS and CDR2 is YYEKEE in the germline V gene (reference sequence). The CDR3 totals 12 residues. V lost 2 bases to trimming and J lost 3 bases, with 4 bases between them. The CDR3 region is CASSFGTDTQYF. The CDR3 DNA is TGTGCCAGCAGCTTCGGAACAGATACGCAGTATTTT.

The chain has TRBV5-1 and TRBJ1-4; D gene ambiguous. V lost 3 bases and J lost 4, with 7 bases in between. The CDR3 sequence is 13 residues long. Looked up from germline, CDR1 is SGHRS and CDR2 is YFSETQ. CDR3 loop: CASSSGFNEKLFF. The DNA of the CDR3 is TGCGCCAGCAGCTCCGGATTTAATGAAAAACTGTTTTTT.

The chain has TRBV30 and TRBJ1-6, with D possibly being TRBD1 (6 bases). This CDR3 is 15 amino acids long. Trimming cost V 2 bases and J 10 bases, with 18 bases left between them. CDR1 is GTSNPN, CDR2 SVGIG, per germline (reference sequence). As DNA, the CDR3 is TGTGCCTGGAGTCGGGTGGAGGGGGTACGATCACCCCTCCACTTT. Translating it yields CAWSRVEGVRSPLHF. The full variable domain, in which reference TRBV30 and TRBJ1-6 provide the parts outside the CDR3, is SQTIHQWPATLVQPVGSPLSLECTVEGTSNPNLYWYRQAAGRGLQLLFYSVGIGQISSEVPQNLSASRPQDRQFILSSKKLLLSDSGFYLCAWSRVEGVRSPLHFGNGTRLTVT.

The V gene is TRBV27, the J gene TRBJ2-7; possible D gene TRBD2, 6 bases. Germline values: CDR1 MNHEY, CDR2 SMNVEV (reference sequence). This CDR3 is built from 14 residues. V was clipped by 5 bases and J by 2 bases, with 13 bases between them. The CDR3 DNA sequence: TGTGCCAGCAGTCCCGGGACTCAGGCCTACGAGCAGTACTTC. Translating gives CASSPGTQAYEQYF.

This clone has just a few counts. V gene TRBV29-1 combines with J gene TRBJ1-1, with D perhaps TRBD1 (5 bases). Trimming removed 0 bases at V and 5 bases at J, with 10 bases between. The CDR3 contains 13 residues. CDR1 SQVTM and CDR2 ANQGSEA come from the germline V gene. CDR3 sequence reads: CSVEEGRGTEAFF. CDR3 DNA sequence: TGCAGCGTTGAAGAAGGGAGGGGTACTGAAGCTTTCTTT.

Comment on this clone: Other DNA sequences within the sample encode an identical CDR3. The chain's CDR3 is CASSLSRETQYF. CDR3 coding DNA: TGCGCCAGCAGCTTGTCTAGAGAGACCCAGTACTTC. The gene calls are TRBV5-1 and TRBJ2-5; no definite D call. V was shortened by 1 base and J by 4 bases, with 5 bases between the two germline ends. The CDR3 length is 12 residues. Germline loops: CDR1 SGHRS, CDR2 YFSETQ.

V is TRBV19 and J is TRBJ2-4; 10 bases line up with TRBD1. After removal of 5 bases from V and 5 bases from J, the junction contained 6 bases not matched to a gene. Germline V gives CDR1 LNHDA, CDR2 SQIVND (reference sequence). There are 15 residues in the CDR3. CDR3 residues: CASSGQGTGENIQYF. The DNA of the CDR3 is TGTGCCAGTAGTGGCCAAGGGACAGGGGAAAACATTCAGTACTTC. Combining the CDR3 with reference TRBV19 and TRBJ2-4 gives the whole variable domain DGGITQSPKYLFRKEGQNVTLSCEQNLNHDAMYWYRQDPGQGLRLIYYSQIVNDFQKGDIAEGYSVSREKKESFPLTVTSAQKNPTAFYLCASSGQGTGENIQYFGAGTRLSVL.

The chain has TRBV5-6 and TRBJ2-5, with 7 bases that match TRBD1. After removal of 6 bases from V and 2 bases from J, the junction contained 16 bases not matched to a gene. The CDR3 consists of 17 residues. CDR1 is SGHDT, CDR2 YYEEEE, per germline. CDR3 amino acids: CASTVQGSPIRQETQYF. The CDR3 DNA follows: TGTGCCAGCACCGTACAGGGGTCCCCGATCAGGCAAGAGACCCAGTACTTC. Together with reference TRBV5-6 and TRBJ2-5, the CDR3 gives the full variable domain: DAGVTQSPTHLIKTRGQQVTLRCSPKSGHDTVSWYQQALGQGPQFIFQYYEEEERQRGNFPDRFSGHQFPNYSSELNVNALLLGDSALYLCASTVQGSPIRQETQYFGPGTRLLVL.

J is TRBJ1-4 and V is TRBV5-4; D is unclear. Germline CDR1 SGHNT, CDR2 YYREEE (reference sequence). V gave up 3 bases and J gave up 0 bases, with 12 bases separating them. The CDR3 length is 16 residues. CDR3 nucleotide sequence: TGTGCCAGCAGCTCCGGATCGGGAGCAACTAATGAAAAACTGTTTTTT. Amino acids: CASSSGSGATNEKLFF.

The chain employs TRBV5-4 and TRBJ1-4; 7 bases are a match to TRBD1. The CDR3 is 14 amino acids. Trimming removed 0 bases from V and 8 bases from J; junction bases left unmatched: 4. CDR1 SGHNT and CDR2 YYREEE come from the germline V gene (reference sequence). The DNA for the CDR3 is TGTGCCAGCAGCTTGGGAGGGGGCCAAGAAAAACTGTTTTTT. Amino acids: CASSLGGGQEKLFF.